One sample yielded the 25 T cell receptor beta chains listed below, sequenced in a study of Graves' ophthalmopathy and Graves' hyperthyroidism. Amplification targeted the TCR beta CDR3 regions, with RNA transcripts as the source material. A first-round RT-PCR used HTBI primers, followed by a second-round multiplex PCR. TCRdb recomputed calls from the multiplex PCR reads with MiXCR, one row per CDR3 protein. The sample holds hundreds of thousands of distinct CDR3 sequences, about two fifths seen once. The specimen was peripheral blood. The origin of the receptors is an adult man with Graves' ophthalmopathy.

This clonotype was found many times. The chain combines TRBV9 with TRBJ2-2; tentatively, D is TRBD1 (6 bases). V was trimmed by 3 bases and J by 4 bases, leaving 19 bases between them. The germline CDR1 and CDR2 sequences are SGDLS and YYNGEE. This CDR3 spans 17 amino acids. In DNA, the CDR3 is TGTGCCAGCAGCGCCCTGGGAAACAGGGATAGCACCGGGGAGCTGTTTTTT. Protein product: CASSALGNRDSTGELFF. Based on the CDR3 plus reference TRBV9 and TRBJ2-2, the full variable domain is DSGVTQTPKHLITATGQRVTLRCSPRSGDLSVYWYQQSLDQGLQFLIQYYNGEERAKGNILERFSAQQFPDLHSELNLSSLELGDSALYFCASSALGNRDSTGELFFGEGSRLTVL.

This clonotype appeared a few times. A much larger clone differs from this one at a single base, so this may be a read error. The DNA of the CDR3 is TGTGCCAGCAGTTACAACGGGGAGCTGTTTTTT. It translates to CASSYNGELFF. V usage is TRBV6-5 and J usage is TRBJ2-2; the D is unclear. The V end lost 2 bases, the J end lost 7 bases, and 2 bases lay between the germline ends. Germline V gene data show CDR1 as MNHEY and CDR2 as SVGAGI. The CDR3 contains 11 residues.

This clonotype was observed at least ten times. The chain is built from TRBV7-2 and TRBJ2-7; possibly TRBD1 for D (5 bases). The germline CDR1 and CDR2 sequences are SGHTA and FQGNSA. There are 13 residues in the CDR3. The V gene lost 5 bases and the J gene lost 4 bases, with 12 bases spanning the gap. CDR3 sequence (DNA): TGTGCCAGCAGCCTTAGACAGCAATACGAGCAGTACTTC. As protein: CASSLRQQYEQYF.

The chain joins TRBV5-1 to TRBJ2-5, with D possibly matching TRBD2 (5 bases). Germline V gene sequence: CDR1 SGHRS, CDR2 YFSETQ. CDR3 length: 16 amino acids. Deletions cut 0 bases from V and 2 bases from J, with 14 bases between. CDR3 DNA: TGCGCCAGCAGCTTGGTGCTCGCCCCGGGGCAAGAGACCCAGTACTTC. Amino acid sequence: CASSLVLAPGQETQYF. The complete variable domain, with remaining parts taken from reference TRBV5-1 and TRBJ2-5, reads KAGVTQTPRYLIKTRGQQVTLSCSPISGHRSVSWYQQTPGQGLQFLFEYFSETQRNKGNFPGRFSGRQFSNSRSEMNVSTLELGDSALYLCASSLVLAPGQETQYFGPGTRLLVL.

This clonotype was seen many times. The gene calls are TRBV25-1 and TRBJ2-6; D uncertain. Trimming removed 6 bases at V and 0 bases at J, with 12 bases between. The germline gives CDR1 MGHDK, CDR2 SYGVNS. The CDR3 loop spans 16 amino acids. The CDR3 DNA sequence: TGTGCCAGCAGCCCAGGTAGTGGCTCTGGGGCCAACGTCCTGACTTTC. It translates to CASSPGSGSGANVLTF. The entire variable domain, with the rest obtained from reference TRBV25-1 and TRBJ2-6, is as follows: EADIYQTPRYLVIGTGKKITLECSQTMGHDKMYWYQQDPGMELHLIHYSYGVNSTEKGDLSSESTVSRIRTEHFPLTLESARPSHTSQYLCASSPGSGSGANVLTFGAGSRLTVL.

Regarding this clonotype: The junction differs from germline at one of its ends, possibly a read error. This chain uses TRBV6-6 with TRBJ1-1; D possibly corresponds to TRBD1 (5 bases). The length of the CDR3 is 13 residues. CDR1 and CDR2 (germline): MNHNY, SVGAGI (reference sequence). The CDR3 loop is CASSQDRGTEALF. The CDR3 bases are TGTGCCAGCAGCCAAGATCGGGGCACTGAAGCTCTCTTT.

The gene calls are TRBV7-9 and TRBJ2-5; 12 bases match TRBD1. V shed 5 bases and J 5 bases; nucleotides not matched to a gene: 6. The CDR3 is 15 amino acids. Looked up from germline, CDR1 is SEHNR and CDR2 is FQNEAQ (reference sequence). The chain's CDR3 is CASSLGDRGPETQYF. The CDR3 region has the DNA TGTGCCAGCAGCCTCGGGGACAGGGGGCCGGAGACCCAGTACTTC.

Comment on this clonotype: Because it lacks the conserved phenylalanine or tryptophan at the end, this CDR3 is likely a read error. This chain's CDR3 is CAISSGQGFYGYTL. CDR3 coding DNA: TGTGCCATCAGCTCGGGACAGGGTTTCTATGGCTACACCCTC. The chain is built from TRBV10-3 and TRBJ1-2, with 9 bases that match TRBD1. The germline CDR1 and CDR2 sequences are ENHRY and SYGVKD. J gave up 4 bases and V 6 bases, and 6 bases lay outside the gene matches. The CDR3 totals 14 residues.

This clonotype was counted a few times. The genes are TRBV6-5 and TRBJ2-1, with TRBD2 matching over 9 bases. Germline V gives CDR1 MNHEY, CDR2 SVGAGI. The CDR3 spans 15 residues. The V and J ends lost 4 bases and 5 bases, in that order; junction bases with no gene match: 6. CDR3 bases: TGTGCCAGCAGTTGGAGCGGGGGGACAAACAATGAGCAGTTCTTC. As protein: CASSWSGGTNNEQFF.

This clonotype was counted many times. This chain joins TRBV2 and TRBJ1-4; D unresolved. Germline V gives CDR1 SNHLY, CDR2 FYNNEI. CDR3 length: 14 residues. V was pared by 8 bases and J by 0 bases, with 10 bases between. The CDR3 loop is CASVAAATNEKLFF. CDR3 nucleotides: TGTGCCAGCGTGGCGGCCGCAACTAATGAAAAACTGTTTTTT.

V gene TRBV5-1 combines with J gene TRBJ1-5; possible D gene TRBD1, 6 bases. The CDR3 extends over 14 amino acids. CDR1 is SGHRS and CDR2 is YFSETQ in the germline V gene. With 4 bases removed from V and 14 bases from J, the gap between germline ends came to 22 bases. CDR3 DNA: TGCGCCAGCAGCCGCGGCTCGTCAGGGGACCACGAGCATTTT. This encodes CASSRGSSGDHEHF.

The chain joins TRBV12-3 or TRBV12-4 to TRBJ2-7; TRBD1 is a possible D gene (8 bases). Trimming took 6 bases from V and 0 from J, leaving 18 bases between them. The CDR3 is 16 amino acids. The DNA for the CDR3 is TGTGCCAGCAGCAGCGGGGACAGGAGCTACTCCTACGAGCAGTACTTC. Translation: CASSSGDRSYSYEQYF.

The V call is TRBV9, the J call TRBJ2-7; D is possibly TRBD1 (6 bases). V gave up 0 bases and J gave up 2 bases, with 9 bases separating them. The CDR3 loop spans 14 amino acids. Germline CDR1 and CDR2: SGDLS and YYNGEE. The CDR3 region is CASSVGTETYEQYF. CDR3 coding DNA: TGTGCCAGCAGCGTAGGGACAGAGACCTACGAGCAGTACTTC.

The CDR3 spells CASARGQPQHF. Here the CDR3 DNA reads TGTGCCAGCGCCCGGGGTCAGCCCCAGCATTTT. V gene TRBV2 combines with J gene TRBJ1-5; D gene unclear. Trimming pared 8 bases from V and 6 bases from J, leaving 8 bases between. Looked up from germline, CDR1 is SNHLY and CDR2 is FYNNEI. The CDR3 length is 11 residues.

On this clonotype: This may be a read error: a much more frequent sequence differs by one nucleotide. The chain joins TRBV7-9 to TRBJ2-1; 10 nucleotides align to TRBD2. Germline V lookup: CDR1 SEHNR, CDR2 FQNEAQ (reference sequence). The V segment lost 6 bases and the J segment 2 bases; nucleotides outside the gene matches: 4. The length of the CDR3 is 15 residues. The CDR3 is CASRPSGSTYNEQFF. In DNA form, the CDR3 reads TGTGCCAGCAGACCTAGCGGGAGTACCTACAATGAGCAGTTCTTC.

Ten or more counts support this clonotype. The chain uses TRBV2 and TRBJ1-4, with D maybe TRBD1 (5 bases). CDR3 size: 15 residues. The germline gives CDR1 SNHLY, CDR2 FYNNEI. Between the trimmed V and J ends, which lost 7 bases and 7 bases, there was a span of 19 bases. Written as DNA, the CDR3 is TGTGCCAGCAATCCCCTTTGGGGGAGGAGTGAAAAACTGTTTTTT. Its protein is CASNPLWGRSEKLFF.

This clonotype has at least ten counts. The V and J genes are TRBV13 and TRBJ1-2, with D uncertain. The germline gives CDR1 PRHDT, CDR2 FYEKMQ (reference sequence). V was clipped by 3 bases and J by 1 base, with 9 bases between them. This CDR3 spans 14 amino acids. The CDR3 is CASSFNLNNYGYTF. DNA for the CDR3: TGTGCCAGCAGCTTCAACCTGAATAACTATGGCTACACCTTC.

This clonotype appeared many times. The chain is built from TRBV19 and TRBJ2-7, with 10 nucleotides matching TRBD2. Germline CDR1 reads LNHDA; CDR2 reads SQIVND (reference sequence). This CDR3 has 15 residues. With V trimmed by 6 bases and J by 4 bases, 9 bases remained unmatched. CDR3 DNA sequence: TGTGCCAGTAGCCCAGGACTAGCGGAACTGTACGAGCAGTACTTC. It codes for CASSPGLAELYEQYF.

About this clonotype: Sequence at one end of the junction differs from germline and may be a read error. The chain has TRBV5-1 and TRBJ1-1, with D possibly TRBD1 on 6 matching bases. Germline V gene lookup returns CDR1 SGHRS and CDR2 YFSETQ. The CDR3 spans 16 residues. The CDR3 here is CASSLETGSLGTEAFF. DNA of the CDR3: TGTGCCAGCAGCCTTGAAACAGGGAGTCTTGGCACTGAAGCTTTCTTT.

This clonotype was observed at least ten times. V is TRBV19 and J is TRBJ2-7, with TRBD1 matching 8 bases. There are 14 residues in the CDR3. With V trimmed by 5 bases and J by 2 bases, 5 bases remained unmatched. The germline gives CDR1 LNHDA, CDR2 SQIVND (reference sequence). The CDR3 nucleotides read TGTGCCAGTAGTTGGGACAGGACGGCCTACGAGCAGTACTTC. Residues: CASSWDRTAYEQYF.

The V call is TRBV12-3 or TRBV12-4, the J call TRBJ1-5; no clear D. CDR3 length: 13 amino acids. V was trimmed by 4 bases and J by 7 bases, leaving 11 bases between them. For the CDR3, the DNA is TGTGCCAGCAGTTATGGCCGAGGGCAGCCCCAGCATTTT. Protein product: CASSYGRGQPQHF.

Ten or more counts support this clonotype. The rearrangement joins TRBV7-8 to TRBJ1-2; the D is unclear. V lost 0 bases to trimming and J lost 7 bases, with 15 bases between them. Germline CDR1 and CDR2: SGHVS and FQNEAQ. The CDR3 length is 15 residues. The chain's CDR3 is CASSLAKGRDGGYTF. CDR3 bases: TGTGCCAGCAGCTTAGCGAAAGGGCGAGATGGTGGCTACACCTTC.

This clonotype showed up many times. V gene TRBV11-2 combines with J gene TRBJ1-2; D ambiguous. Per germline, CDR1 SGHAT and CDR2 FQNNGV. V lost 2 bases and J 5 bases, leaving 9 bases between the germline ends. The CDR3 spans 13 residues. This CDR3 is CASSLRAGYGYTF. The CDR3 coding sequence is TGTGCCAGCAGCTTACGGGCAGGATATGGCTACACCTTC.

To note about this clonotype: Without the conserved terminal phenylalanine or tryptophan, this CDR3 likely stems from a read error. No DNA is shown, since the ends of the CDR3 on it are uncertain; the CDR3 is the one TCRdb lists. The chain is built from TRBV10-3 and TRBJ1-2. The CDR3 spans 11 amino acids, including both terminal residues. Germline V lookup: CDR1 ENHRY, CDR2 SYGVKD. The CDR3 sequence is CAISEDWRAGG.

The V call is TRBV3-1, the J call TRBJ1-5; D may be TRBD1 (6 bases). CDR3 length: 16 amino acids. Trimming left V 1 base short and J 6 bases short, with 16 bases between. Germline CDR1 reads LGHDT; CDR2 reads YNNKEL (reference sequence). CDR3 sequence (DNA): TGTGCCAGCAGCCAAGGGGGTGTGGGGGCAGGTCAGCCCCAGCATTTT. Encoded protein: CASSQGGVGAGQPQHF.